The entry that follows covers one T cell receptor beta chain sequence. A junction end diverges from the germline sequence, so it may reflect a read error. The read terminates 3 residues before the CDR3 end, so the remaining end is supplied by the germline J gene. Repertoires were generated with immunoSEQ multiplex PCR, while TCRdb's copy carries only in-frame clones and drops some. The table for this sample gives 12,000 to 15,000 clones. This CDR3 has 17 amino acids. Germline V lookup: CDR1 LGHNA, CDR2 YNFKEQ. Related graft donors supplied nonmyeloablative bone marrow transplants, and mixed chimerism was transient. CD4+CD25+CD127- Tregs, CD4+CD25- non-Tregs, CD4 and CD8 cells were sorted. The data stem from a study of Tregs in tolerant kidney transplant recipients.

The sample consisted of CD4+ T cells from blood (PBMCs), taken 12 months after the transplant. The sequence was obtained from a human patient who received a combined kidney and bone marrow transplant. Some of the T cells may derive from the graft donor. The chain recombines TRBV4-2 with TRBJ2-1, with 8 bases lining up with TRBD2. CDR3 sequence: CASSQGIVAGSYNEQFF. Partial CDR3 DNA: TGCGCCAGCAGCCAAGGGATAGTAGCGGGGTCCTACAATGAG.